This T cell receptor (beta chain) was recovered during a study of blood T cell repertoires in COVID-19. Study-wide context: Donors in the United States, Italy and Spain gave samples during acute or convalescent COVID-19. The analysed material was cDNA or gDNA that came from T cells, B-cell-depleted T cells, or PBMCs.

This CDR3 region has 15 residues. The germline CDR1 and CDR2 sequences are LNHDA and SQIVND (reference sequence). With 5 bases clipped from V and 7 bases from J, the junction kept 11 bases outside the gene matches. As processed by the authors: The authors estimated nucleated cell counts from reference gene primer amplification. The protocol was immunoSEQ multiplex PCR, while the TCRdb copy is restricted to in-frame clones and leaves out a portion. V and J calls and clone size follow that table, whereas D and trimming were derived from the DNA. The data hold 95,000 to 150,000 clones, with roughly 90% observed a single time.

The sequence derives from a man between 45 and 60 years old with acute or convalescent COVID-19. The material sequenced was peripheral blood. The chain links TRBV19 to TRBJ2-1, with 7 nucleotides matching TRBD2. The CDR3 sequence: CASSLPGLMKNEQFF. The CDR3 DNA sequence: TGTGCCAGTAGTCTCCCGGGACTAATGAAAAATGAGCAGTTCTTC.